The entry below gives a single TCR beta chain sequence along with its context. Its antigen is unidentified. The CDR3 is made up of 20 amino acids. V lost 5 bases, J lost 3 bases, and 12 bases stayed unmatched. In germline, CDR1 is SGHTA, CDR2 FQGTGA. The sample originates from a study of cytomegalovirus exposure and HLA in healthy donors. PCR was performed using 60 Vbeta and 13 Jbeta primers. Data came from immunoSEQ multiplex PCR; TCRdb stores just in-frame clones and leaves some out. The sample has roughly 130,000 clones; about 84% are singletons. Study conclusions and caveats: In a later analysis, donors in an Asian-associated ancestry cluster reportedly had fewer N-insertions in productive TCRs than the cohort mean. Researchers counted around 160 TCR beta chains as cytomegalovirus-associated. CMV antigen specificity was confirmed in vitro for a few CMV-associated chains. The likely origin of a cluster of highly shared sequence variants was a sequencing artifact.

The V gene is TRBV7-3, the J gene TRBJ2-2; 16 bases match TRBD2. Sample: PBMCs. The receptor was isolated from a boy aged 5 to 17 in good health and CMV-seronegative. CDR3 sequence: CASSLSGLAGGPIDTGELFF. In DNA form, the CDR3 reads TGTGCCAGCAGCCTCTCGGGACTAGCGGGAGGGCCGATAGACACCGGGGAGCTGTTTTTT.